This T cell receptor (beta chain) is drawn from a study of cytomegalovirus exposure and HLA in healthy donors. The data were produced by immunoSEQ multiplex PCR, yet TCRdb's version contains in-frame clones alone and is incomplete. The table lists around 160,000 clones, about 90% of them singletons. Findings and caveats of the study: The study designated roughly 150 TCR beta chains cytomegalovirus-associated. The TCR clusters that emerged in the first cohort tended, a later analysis found, to co-occur in the 120 or so validation repertoires. Specificity for CMV antigens was confirmed in vitro for a few of the CMV-associated chains.

The count of this clone is one. Its specificity is unknown. Trimming pared 4 bases from V and 4 bases from J, leaving 14 bases between. CDR1 and CDR2 from the germline V gene are MNHNS and SASEGT. This CDR3 region has 15 residues. The sequence came from a woman aged 18 to 35 in good health and CMV-seropositive. This chain joins TRBV6-1 and TRBJ2-1; D possibly corresponds to TRBD2 (7 bases). Sequencing was performed on PBMCs. CDR3 sequence reads: CASSAGRGFYNEQFF. CDR3 in DNA: TGTGCCAGCAGTGCTGGGAGGGGGTTTTACAATGAGCAGTTCTTC.